One sample yielded the 16 T cell receptor beta chains listed below, sequenced in a study of OX40 agonist ivuxolimab in advanced cancers. Profiling relied on immunoSEQ multiplex PCR, and the TCRdb table lists in-frame clones only, not all of them. Among some 43,000 clones listed, around 86% were seen once. The sample here was CD4+ or CD8+ T cells sorted from blood, taken in a trial of the OX40 agonist ivuxolimab. These receptors all stem from an adult with an advanced solid tumor such as melanoma, head and neck, liver or kidney cancer.

This clone was found once. The J gene is TRBJ2-1, the V gene TRBV30, with D tentatively TRBD1 (5 bases). The ends were cut back, 2 bases at V and 2 bases at J, with 10 bases in the middle. The length of the CDR3 is 14 residues. Germline values: CDR1 GTSNPN, CDR2 SVGIG (reference sequence). The CDR3: CAWSPTTAYNEQFF. CDR3 coding DNA: TGTGCCTGGAGTCCTACGACAGCCTACAATGAGCAGTTCTTC.

The chain uses TRBV7-3 and TRBJ1-2; 9 bases fit TRBD1. The germline gives CDR1 SGHTA, CDR2 FQGTGA. CDR3 size: 13 residues. V trimming: 5 bases; J trimming: 4 bases; junction bases outside the gene matches: 2. CDR3 DNA sequence: TGTGCCAGCAGCCTGGGACAGGGCTATGGCTACACCTTC. Amino acids: CASSLGQGYGYTF.

The chain employs TRBV7-2 and TRBJ2-1; 9 nucleotides align to TRBD2. Trimming cost V 6 bases and J 5 bases; bases outside gene matches: 5. This CDR3 spans 14 amino acids. The V gene's germline CDR1 is SGHTA and CDR2 FQGNSA. CDR3 nucleotide sequence: TGTGCCAGCAGATCTAGCGGGGCAAACAATGAGCAGTTCTTC. It yields the protein CASRSSGANNEQFF.

This chain joins TRBV28 and TRBJ2-1; D is unclear. The CDR3 extends over 14 amino acids. Trimming removed 4 bases at V and 3 bases at J, with 10 bases between. Per the germline V gene, CDR1 is MDHEN and CDR2 is SYDVKM. The DNA of the CDR3 is TGTGCCAGCAGTTCTGTATTCTTCTACAATGAGCAGTTCTTC. Its translation: CASSSVFFYNEQFF.

This rearrangement joins TRBV11-2 to TRBJ1-1; 8 nucleotides line up with TRBD1. V gave up 1 base and J gave up 8 bases; unmatched junction bases: 3. The CDR3 is 13 residues long. Germline-derived CDR1 and CDR2 are SGHAT and FQNNGV. CDR3 DNA sequence: TGTGCCAGCAGCTTAGGTCGGGACAGGGAAGCTTTCTTT. Translation gives CASSLGRDREAFF.

This clone was detected once. This sequence joins TRBV4-2 and TRBJ1-5, with a tentative D call TRBD1 (6 bases). CDR3 length: 16 amino acids. The germline CDR1 and CDR2 sequences are LGHNA and YNFKEQ. Trimming left V 4 bases short and J 3 bases short, with 16 bases between. CDR3 loop: CASSLNAGQFNQPQHF. In DNA, the CDR3 is TGTGCCAGCAGCCTAAACGCTGGACAGTTCAATCAGCCCCAGCATTTT.

The chain carries TRBV18 and TRBJ1-1; perhaps TRBD1 as D (6 bases). Germline values: CDR1 KGHSH, CDR2 LQKENI. V gave up 4 bases and J gave up 1 base, with 7 bases separating them. CDR3 length: 13 residues. The CDR3 DNA reads TGTGCCAGCTCACTACAGGGGAACACTGAAGCTTTCTTT. Translating gives CASSLQGNTEAFF.

The chain is built from TRBV19 and TRBJ1-5; D unresolved. Germline V gene lookup returns CDR1 LNHDA and CDR2 SQIVND (reference sequence). This CDR3 contains 13 residues. V dropped 3 bases and J dropped 5 bases, with 8 bases sitting between them. DNA of the CDR3: TGTGCCAGTAGTATGACCAGCTATCAGCCCCAGCATTTT. The encoded protein is CASSMTSYQPQHF.

The rearrangement uses TRBV7-3 and TRBJ2-3; D is perhaps TRBD2 (5 bases). The CDR3 sequence is 15 residues long. The germline CDR1 and CDR2 sequences are SGHTA and FQGTGA. V was clipped by 6 bases and J by 0 bases, with 13 bases between them. The CDR3 loop is CASRLTGISTDTQYF. The DNA of the CDR3 is TGTGCCAGCAGATTGACCGGGATTAGCACAGATACGCAGTATTTT. Looking up the rest from reference TRBV7-3 and TRBJ2-3 gives the full variable domain: GAGVSQTPSNKVTEKGKYVELRCDPISGHTALYWYRQSLGQGPEFLIYFQGTGAADDSGLPNDRFFAVRPEGSVSTLKIQRTERGDSAVYLCASRLTGISTDTQYFGPGTRLTVL.

A note on this clone: The DNA is omitted, as the CDR3 cannot be located on it reliably, and the CDR3 follows TCRdb's listing. V gene TRBV7-9 combines with J gene TRBJ2-3; the table's D call, TRBD2, was not checked against the DNA. The CDR3 totals 14 residues, both ends included. Germline V gene sequence: CDR1 SEHNR, CDR2 FQNEAQ (reference sequence). This chain's CDR3 is CASSSPWASGIKYF.

The chain links TRBV2 to TRBJ1-3, with TRBD1 as a possible D gene (5 bases). Germline V CDR1 and CDR2: SNHLY, FYNNEI. V dropped 2 bases and J dropped 3 bases, with 8 bases sitting between them. CDR3 length: 14 residues. The CDR3 protein is CASSERGYGNTIYF. In DNA, the CDR3 is TGTGCCAGCAGTGAACGGGGGTATGGAAACACCATATATTTT.

This chain joins TRBV7-2 and TRBJ2-1, with 7 nucleotides matching TRBD2. The CDR3 length is 12 residues. Germline CDR1 SGHTA, CDR2 FQGNSA. Unmatched junction bases numbered 5, after V lost 5 bases and J lost 10 bases. Written as DNA, the CDR3 is TGTGCCAGCAGCCAGGGAGGGTCGGAGCAGTTCTTC. Its protein product is CASSQGGSEQFF.

The rearrangement joins TRBV7-6 to TRBJ2-1; no clear D. CDR3 size: 12 residues. Trimming took 5 bases from V and 9 from J, leaving 11 bases between them. Germline V CDR1 and CDR2: SGHVS, FNYEAQ. The CDR3 protein is CASSKILGEQFF. The CDR3 nucleotides read TGTGCCAGCAGCAAAATTTTGGGTGAGCAGTTCTTC.

The chain has TRBV6-6 and TRBJ2-7; D gene unclear. The CDR3 sequence is 13 residues long. Germline values: CDR1 MNHNY, CDR2 SVGAGI (reference sequence). Between the trimmed V and J ends, which lost 2 bases and 3 bases, there was a span of 8 bases. CDR3 region: CASSYLAGYEQYF. In DNA form, the CDR3 reads TGTGCCAGCAGTTACCTCGCCGGCTACGAGCAGTACTTC.

This chain joins TRBV2 and TRBJ2-5; D is perhaps TRBD2 (7 bases). The V and J ends lost 8 bases and 5 bases respectively, with 18 bases between them. CDR1 and CDR2 (germline): SNHLY, FYNNEI. This CDR3 is built from 14 residues. CDR3 loop: CASGKGGEGETQYF. The CDR3 DNA follows: TGTGCCAGCGGTAAAGGGGGGGAGGGGGAGACCCAGTACTTC.

CDR3 coding DNA: TGTGCCATCAGTGAACAGGGGAACACCGGGGAGCTGTTTTTT. It yields the protein CAISEQGNTGELFF. The V and J genes are TRBV10-3 and TRBJ2-2; D is perhaps TRBD1 (6 bases). This CDR3 spans 14 amino acids. CDR1 is ENHRY, CDR2 SYGVKD, per germline. V was cut by 3 bases and J by 1 base, with 6 bases left in between.